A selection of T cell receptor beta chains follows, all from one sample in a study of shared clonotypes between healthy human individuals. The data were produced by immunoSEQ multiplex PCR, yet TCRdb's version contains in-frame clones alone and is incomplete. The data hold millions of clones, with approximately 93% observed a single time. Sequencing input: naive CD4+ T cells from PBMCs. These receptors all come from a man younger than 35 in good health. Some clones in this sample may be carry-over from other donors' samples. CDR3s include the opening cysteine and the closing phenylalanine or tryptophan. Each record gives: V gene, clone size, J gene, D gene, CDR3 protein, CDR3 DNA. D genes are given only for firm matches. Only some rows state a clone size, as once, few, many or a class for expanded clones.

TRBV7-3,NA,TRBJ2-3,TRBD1,CASSLTTGSGTQYF,TGTGCCAGCAGCTTAACGACAGGGTCCGGGACGCAGTATTTT
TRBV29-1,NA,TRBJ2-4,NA,CSVHRTPAGGKNIQYF,TGCAGCGTTCACAGGACTCCCGCCGGGGGCAAAAACATTCAGTACTTC
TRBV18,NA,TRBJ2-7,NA,CASSPIPGRSSYEQYF,TGTGCCAGCTCACCAATCCCAGGACGGAGCTCCTACGAGCAGTACTTC
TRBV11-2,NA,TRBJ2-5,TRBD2,CASSLGGLAGGWPQYF,TGTGCCAGCAGCTTGGGGGGACTAGCGGGAGGTTGGCCCCAGTACTTC
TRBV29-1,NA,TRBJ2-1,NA,CSAAGLRGAEQFF,TGCAGCGCGGCCGGTTTGCGCGGCGCTGAGCAGTTCTTC
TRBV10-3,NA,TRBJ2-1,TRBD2,CASTGTSNEQFF,TGTGCCTCGACCGGGACTAGCAATGAGCAGTTCTTC
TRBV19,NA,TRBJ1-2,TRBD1,CASSIQAGGYGGYTF,TGTGCCAGTAGTATTCAGGCAGGGGGCTACGGCGGCTACACCTTC
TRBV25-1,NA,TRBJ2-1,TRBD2,CASSESRGSENEQFF,TGTGCCAGCAGTGAATCTCGCGGGAGCGAGAATGAGCAGTTCTTC
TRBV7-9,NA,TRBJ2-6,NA,CASSLTVSGANVLTF,TGTGCCAGCAGCTTAACAGTCTCTGGGGCCAACGTCCTGACTTTC
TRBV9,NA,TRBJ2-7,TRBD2,CASSVTSGDYEQYF,TGTGCCAGCAGCGTGACTAGCGGAGACTACGAGCAGTACTTC
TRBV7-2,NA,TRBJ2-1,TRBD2,CASSLGSLRESGNNEQFF,TGTGCCAGCAGCTTAGGGTCCCTACGGGAGAGCGGGAACAATGAGCAGTTCTTC
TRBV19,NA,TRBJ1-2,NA,CASSYRDGYGYTF,TGTGCCAGTAGTTACAGGGACGGCTATGGCTACACCTTC
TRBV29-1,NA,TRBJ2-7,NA,CSVELMGLPYEQYF,TGCAGCGTTGAGCTTATGGGACTCCCCTACGAGCAGTACTTC
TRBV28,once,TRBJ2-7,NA,CASSSGQGTYEQYF,TGTGCCAGCAGTAGTGGACAAGGGACGTACGAGCAGTACTTC
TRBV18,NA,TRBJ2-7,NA,CASSPRGLQGEQYF,TGTGCCAGCTCACCAAGAGGACTGCAGGGCGAGCAGTACTTC
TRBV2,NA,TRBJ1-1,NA,CASSERRGSTEAFF,TGTGCCAGCAGTGAACGGAGGGGGAGCACTGAAGCTTTCTTT
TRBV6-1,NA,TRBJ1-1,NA,CASSEERNTEAFF,TGTGCCAGCAGTGAAGAGAGGAACACTGAAGCTTTCTTT
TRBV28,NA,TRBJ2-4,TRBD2,CASSRTSGRPAKNIQYF,TGTGCCAGCAGTCGGACTAGCGGGAGGCCAGCCAAAAACATTCAGTACTTC